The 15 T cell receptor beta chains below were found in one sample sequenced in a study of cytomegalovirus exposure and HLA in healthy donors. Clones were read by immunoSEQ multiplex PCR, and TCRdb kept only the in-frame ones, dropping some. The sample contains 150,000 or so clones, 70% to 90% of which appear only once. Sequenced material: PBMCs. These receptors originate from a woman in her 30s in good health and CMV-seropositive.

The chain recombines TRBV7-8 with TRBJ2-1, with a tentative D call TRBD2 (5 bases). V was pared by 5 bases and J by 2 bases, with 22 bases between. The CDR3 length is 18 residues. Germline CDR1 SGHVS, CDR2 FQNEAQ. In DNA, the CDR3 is TGTGCCAGCAGCCCCACCCTGTGGCGGCGACTAACCTACAATGAGCAGTTCTTC. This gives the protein CASSPTLWRRLTYNEQFF.

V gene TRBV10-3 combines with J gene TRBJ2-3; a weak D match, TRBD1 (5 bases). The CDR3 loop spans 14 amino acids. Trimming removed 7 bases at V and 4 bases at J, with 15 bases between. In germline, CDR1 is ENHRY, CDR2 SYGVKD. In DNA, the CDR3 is TGTGCCATCACGCGTACGCAAGGGGCAGATACGCAGTATTTT. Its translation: CAITRTQGADTQYF.

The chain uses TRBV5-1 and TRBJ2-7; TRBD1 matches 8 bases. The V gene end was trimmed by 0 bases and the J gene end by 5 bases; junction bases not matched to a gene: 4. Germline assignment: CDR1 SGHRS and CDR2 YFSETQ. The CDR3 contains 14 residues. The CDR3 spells CASSLGQGFNEQYF. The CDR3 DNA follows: TGCGCCAGCAGCTTGGGACAGGGGTTCAACGAGCAGTACTTC. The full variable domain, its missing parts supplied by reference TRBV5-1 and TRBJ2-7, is KAGVTQTPRYLIKTRGQQVTLSCSPISGHRSVSWYQQTPGQGLQFLFEYFSETQRNKGNFPGRFSGRQFSNSRSEMNVSTLELGDSALYLCASSLGQGFNEQYFGPGTRLTVT.

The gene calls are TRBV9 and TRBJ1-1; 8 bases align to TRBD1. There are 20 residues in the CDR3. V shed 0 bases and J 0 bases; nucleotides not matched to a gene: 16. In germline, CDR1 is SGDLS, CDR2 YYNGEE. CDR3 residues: CASSVGVGGTGEKMNTEAFF. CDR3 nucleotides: TGTGCCAGCAGCGTAGGCGTGGGGGGGACAGGCGAAAAAATGAACACTGAAGCTTTCTTT.

CDR3 region: CASTRTGFGQPQHF. DNA of the CDR3: TGTGCCAGCACCCGAACAGGGTTTGGCCAGCCCCAGCATTTT. The chain carries TRBV2 and TRBJ1-5; TRBD1 might be the D (6 bases). CDR3 size: 14 residues. The V gene's germline CDR1 is SNHLY and CDR2 FYNNEI. Trimming took 7 bases from V and 7 from J, leaving 17 bases between them.

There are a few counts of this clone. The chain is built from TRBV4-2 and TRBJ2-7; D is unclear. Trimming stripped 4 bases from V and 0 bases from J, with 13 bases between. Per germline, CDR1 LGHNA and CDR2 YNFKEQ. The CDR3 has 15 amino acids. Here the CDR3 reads CASSLVFTSSYEQYF. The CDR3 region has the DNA TGTGCCAGCAGCCTAGTATTTACTTCCTCCTACGAGCAGTACTTC.

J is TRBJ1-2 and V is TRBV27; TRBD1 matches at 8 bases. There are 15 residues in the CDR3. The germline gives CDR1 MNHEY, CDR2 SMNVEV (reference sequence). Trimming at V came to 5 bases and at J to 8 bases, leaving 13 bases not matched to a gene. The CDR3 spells CASSPSTGVLRGYTF. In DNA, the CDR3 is TGTGCCAGCAGTCCGTCGACAGGGGTACTCCGCGGCTACACCTTC.

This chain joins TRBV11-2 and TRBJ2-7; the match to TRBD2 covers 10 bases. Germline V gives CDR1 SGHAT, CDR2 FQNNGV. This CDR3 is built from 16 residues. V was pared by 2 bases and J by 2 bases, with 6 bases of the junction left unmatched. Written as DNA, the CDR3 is TGTGCCAGCAGCTTAATGCTAGCGGGGGCCGCCTACGAGCAGTACTTC. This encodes CASSLMLAGAAYEQYF.

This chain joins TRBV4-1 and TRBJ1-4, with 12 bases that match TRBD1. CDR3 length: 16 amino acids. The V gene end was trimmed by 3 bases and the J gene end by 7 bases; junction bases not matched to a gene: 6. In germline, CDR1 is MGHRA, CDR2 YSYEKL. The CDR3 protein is CASSQGQGAGGEKLFF. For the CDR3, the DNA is TGCGCCAGCAGCCAGGGACAGGGGGCGGGCGGTGAAAAACTGTTTTTT.

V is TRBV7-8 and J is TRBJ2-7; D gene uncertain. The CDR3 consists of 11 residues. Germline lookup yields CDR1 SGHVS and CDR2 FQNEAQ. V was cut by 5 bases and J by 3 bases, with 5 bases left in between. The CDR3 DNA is TGTGCCAGCAGCCCCGGCTACGAGCAGTACTTC. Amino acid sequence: CASSPGYEQYF.

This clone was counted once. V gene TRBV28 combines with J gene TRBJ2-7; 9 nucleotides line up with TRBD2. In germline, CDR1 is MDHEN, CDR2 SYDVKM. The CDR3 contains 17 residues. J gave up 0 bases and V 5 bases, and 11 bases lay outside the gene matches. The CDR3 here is CASSPRGTSRVSYEQYF. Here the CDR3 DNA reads TGTGCCAGCAGTCCTCGAGGGACTAGCCGAGTCTCCTACGAGCAGTACTTC. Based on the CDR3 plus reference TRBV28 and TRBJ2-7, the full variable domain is DVKVTQSSRYLVKRTGEKVFLECVQDMDHENMFWYRQDPGLGLRLIYFSYDVKMKEKGDIPEGYSVSREKKERFSLILESASTNQTSMYLCASSPRGTSRVSYEQYFGPGTRLTVT.

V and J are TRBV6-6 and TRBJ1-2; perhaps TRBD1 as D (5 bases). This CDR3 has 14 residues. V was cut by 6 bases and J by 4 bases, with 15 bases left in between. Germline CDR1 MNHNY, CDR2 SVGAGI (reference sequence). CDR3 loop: CASRVGQGSYGYTF. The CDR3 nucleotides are TGTGCCAGCAGGGTGGGGCAGGGAAGCTATGGCTACACCTTC.

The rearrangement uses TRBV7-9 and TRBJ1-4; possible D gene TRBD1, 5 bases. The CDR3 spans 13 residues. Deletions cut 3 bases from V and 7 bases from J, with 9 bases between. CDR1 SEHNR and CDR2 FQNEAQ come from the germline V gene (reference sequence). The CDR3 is CASSFAGIEKLFF. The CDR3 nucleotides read TGTGCCAGCAGCTTCGCAGGGATTGAAAAACTGTTTTTT.

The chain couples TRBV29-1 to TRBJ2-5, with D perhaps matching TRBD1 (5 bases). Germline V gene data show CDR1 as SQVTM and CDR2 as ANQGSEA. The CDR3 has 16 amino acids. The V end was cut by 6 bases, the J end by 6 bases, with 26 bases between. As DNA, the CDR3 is TGCAGCGTCCCCCCGGCGGTGGCAGGGCGTTTTAAGACCCAGTACTTC. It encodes CSVPPAVAGRFKTQYF.

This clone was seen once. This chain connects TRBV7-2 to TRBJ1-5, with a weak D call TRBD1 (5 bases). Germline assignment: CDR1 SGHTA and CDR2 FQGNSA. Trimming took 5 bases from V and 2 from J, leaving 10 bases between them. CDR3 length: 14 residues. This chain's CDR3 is CASSEDSRNQPQHF. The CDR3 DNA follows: TGTGCCAGCAGCGAAGACAGCCGCAATCAGCCCCAGCATTTT. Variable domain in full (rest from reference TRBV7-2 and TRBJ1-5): GAGVSQSPSNKVTEKGKDVELRCDPISGHTALYWYRQSLGQGLEFLIYFQGNSAPDKSGLPSDRFSAERTGGSVSTLTIQRTQQEDSAVYLCASSEDSRNQPQHFGDGTRLSIL.